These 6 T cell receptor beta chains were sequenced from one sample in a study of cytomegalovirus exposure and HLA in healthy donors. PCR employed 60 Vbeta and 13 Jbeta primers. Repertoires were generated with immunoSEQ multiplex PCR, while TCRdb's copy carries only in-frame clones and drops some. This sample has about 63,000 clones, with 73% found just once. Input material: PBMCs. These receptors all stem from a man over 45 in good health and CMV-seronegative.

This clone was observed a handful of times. In DNA form, the CDR3 reads TGTGCCAGCAGCTTTCAAGGGGGGGAGGAGACCCAGTACTTC. Translation: CASSFQGGEETQYF. J is TRBJ2-5 and V is TRBV5-4; possible D gene TRBD2, 7 bases. In germline, CDR1 is SGHNT, CDR2 YYREEE (reference sequence). The ends were cut back, 2 bases at V and 5 bases at J, with 13 bases in the middle. This CDR3 has 14 residues.

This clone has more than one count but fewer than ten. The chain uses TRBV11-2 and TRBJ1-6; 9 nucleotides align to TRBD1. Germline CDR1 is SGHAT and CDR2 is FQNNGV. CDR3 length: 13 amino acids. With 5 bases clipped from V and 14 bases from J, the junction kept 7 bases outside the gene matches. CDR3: CASSRPGTGTLHF. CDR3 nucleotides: TGTGCCAGCAGCCGTCCCGGGACAGGGACCCTCCACTTT.

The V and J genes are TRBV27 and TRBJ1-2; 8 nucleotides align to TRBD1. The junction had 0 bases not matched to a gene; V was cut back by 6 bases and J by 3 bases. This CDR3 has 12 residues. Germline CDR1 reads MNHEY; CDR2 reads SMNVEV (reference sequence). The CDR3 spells CASRTGDYGYTF. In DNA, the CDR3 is TGTGCCAGCAGGACAGGGGACTATGGCTACACCTTC.

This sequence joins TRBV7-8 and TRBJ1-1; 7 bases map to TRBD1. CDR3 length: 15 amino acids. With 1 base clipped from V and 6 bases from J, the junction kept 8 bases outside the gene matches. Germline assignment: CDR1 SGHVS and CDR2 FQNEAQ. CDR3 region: CASSLERDRRAEAFF. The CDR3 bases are TGTGCCAGCAGCTTAGAACGGGACAGAAGGGCTGAAGCTTTCTTT.

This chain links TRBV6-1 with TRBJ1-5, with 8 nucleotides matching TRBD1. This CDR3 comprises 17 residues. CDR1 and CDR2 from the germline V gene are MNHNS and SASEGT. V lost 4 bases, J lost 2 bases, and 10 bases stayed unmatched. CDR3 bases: TGTGCCAGCAGTGCGGCAGGGGGCGCGGTCGGCAATCAGCCCCAGCATTTT. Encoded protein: CASSAAGGAVGNQPQHF.

The CDR3 coding sequence is TGTGCCAGCAGTTACGGCAGATCCGAAAAACTGTTTTTT. The encoded protein is CASSYGRSEKLFF. The chain has TRBV6-5 and TRBJ1-4; no clear D gene. Trimming removed 2 bases at V and 8 bases at J, with 9 bases between. This CDR3 is 13 amino acids long. CDR1 and CDR2 from the germline V gene are MNHEY and SVGAGI.